This TCR beta chain was identified in a study of Ad26.COV2.S vaccination and SARS-CoV-2 variants. Study-level results: Reportedly, spike-specific CD8+ and CD4+ T cell responses achieved substantial breadth once vaccination had taken place.

The treatment here: some 20 received Ad26.COV2.S at low or high dose, single or two shots; roughly five received placebo; per-sample allocation not given. Sampling took place 63 days after the first vaccine or placebo injection. The shot given was an Ad26 vector that makes Wuhan-strain SARS-CoV-2 spike. Sequencing used immunoSEQ multiplex PCR; TCRdb keeps in-frame clones, though not all of them. The sample comprises about 350,000 clones, around 89% of which are singletons, and roughly 5% rests with the top ten. A word on this clone: The antigen is not known.

CDR3 length: 14 amino acids. V shed 3 bases and J shed 7 bases, with 13 bases lying between them. Germline V gene lookup returns CDR1 LNHDA and CDR2 SQIVND (reference sequence). The V call is TRBV19, the J call TRBJ2-4; D remains unclear. This TCR was recovered from a person between 18 and 65 years old who received the Ad26.COV2.S COVID-19 vaccine or a placebo. Sequencing used peripheral blood, obtained in a trial of Ad26.COV2.S vaccine versus placebo. CDR3 bases: TGTGCCAGTAGTATCCCCACGGTAGGGAACATTCAGTACTTC. Its protein product is CASSIPTVGNIQYF.